This T cell receptor beta chain is drawn from a study of CD8 T cells in ankylosing spondylitis. Study conclusions and caveats: Roughly 8 highly homologous variants made up a TCR beta motif that seemed to typify ankylosing spondylitis blood.

MiXCR was run by TCRdb on the 5' RACE reads, yielding one entry per CDR3 protein. This sample has 250,000 to 300,000 distinct CDR3 sequences, with 15% to 20% found just once. This clonotype was seen repeatedly, ten times or more. Antigen unknown. This CDR3 is built from 17 residues. The germline V gene encodes CDR1 SQVTM and CDR2 ANQGSEA. Trimming took 6 bases from V and 0 from J; bases not matched to a gene: 5. The specimen was blood, either unsorted or a sorted T cell fraction (not recorded which). The sequence was collected from a male donor with ankylosing spondylitis or in good health (not recorded which). This chain uses TRBV29-1 with TRBJ2-1; 16 bases are a match to TRBD2. The CDR3 loop is CSVAGLAGGHSYNEQFF. CDR3 DNA: TGCAGCGTAGCGGGACTAGCGGGAGGGCACTCCTACAATGAGCAGTTCTTC.